This TCR beta chain was sequenced in a study of monozygotic twins with inflammatory bowel disease. As regards this clonotype: Its matching antigen is unknown.

Regarding the study as a whole: Discordant twins had repertoire similarity that did not differ from that of concordant twins, possibly from limited power.

Reprocessing the 5' RACE reads, TCRdb reports a single entry for every CDR3 protein and omits DNA. In all, the sample yields more than 300,000 distinct CDR3 sequences. The CDR3 has 14 amino acids. Germline CDR1 and CDR2: SNHLY and FYNNEI. The TCR comes from a human donor with ulcerative colitis or Crohn's disease, or a healthy co-twin of an affected twin (not recorded which). V usage is TRBV2 and J usage is TRBJ2-5; without DNA, the TCRdb call of TRBD1 cannot be checked. Material: blood. CDR3 sequence reads: CASSAQGIQETQYF.